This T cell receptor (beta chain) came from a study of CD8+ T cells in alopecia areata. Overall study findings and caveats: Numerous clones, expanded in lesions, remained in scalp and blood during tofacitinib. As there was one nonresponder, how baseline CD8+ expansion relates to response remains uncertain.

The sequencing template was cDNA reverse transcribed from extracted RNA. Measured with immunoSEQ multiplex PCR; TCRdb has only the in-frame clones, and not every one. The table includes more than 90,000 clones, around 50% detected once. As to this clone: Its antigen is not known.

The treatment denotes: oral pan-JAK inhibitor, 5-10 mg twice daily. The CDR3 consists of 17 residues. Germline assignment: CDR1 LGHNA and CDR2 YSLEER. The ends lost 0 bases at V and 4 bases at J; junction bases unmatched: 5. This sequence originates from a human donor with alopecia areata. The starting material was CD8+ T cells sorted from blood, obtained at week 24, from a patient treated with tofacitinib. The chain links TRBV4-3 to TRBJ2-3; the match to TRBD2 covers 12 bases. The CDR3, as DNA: TGCGCCAGCAGCCAAGATCGACTAGCGGGGGAAGCAGATACGCAGTATTTT. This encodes CASSQDRLAGEADTQYF.